Presented here are 23 T cell receptor beta chains from one specimen sequenced in a study of shared clonotypes between healthy human individuals. TCRdb keeps only in-frame clones here, not all; method: immunoSEQ multiplex PCR. The data show about 2.4 million clones, under 95% seen once. Material: naive CD4+ T cells from PBMCs. Subset noted: CD45RA+ positively selected. The receptors come from a man aged 18 to 35 in good health. Some clones in this sample may be carry-over from other donors' samples.

This clone was recorded only once. The rearrangement joins TRBV5-3 to TRBJ2-5; maybe TRBD1 (6 bases). TRBV5-3 is treated as an ORF (open reading frame) with a function not yet certain. This CDR3 has 14 residues. V lost 4 bases and J 4 bases, leaving 14 bases between the germline ends. The CDR3 region is CARSTNRDGETQYF. The CDR3 DNA is TGTGCCAGAAGCACTAACAGGGATGGAGAGACCCAGTACTTC.

The chain links TRBV4-2 to TRBJ2-7, with 14 bases fitting TRBD2. Looked up from germline, CDR1 is LGHNA and CDR2 is YNFKEQ. CDR3 size: 17 residues. V dropped 5 bases and J dropped 4; count of bases not matched to a gene: 10. The CDR3 sequence is CASSKPGLAGARYEQYF. CDR3 nucleotide sequence: TGTGCCAGCAGCAAACCGGGACTAGCGGGAGCTCGGTACGAGCAGTACTTC.

The chain is built from TRBV6-6 and TRBJ1-2; TRBD1 aligns across 7 bases. Looked up from germline, CDR1 is MNHNY and CDR2 is SVGAGI (reference sequence). The CDR3 is made up of 15 amino acids. V was clipped by 5 bases and J by 6 bases; unmatched bases: 12. CDR3: CASSGPGGAADGYTF. CDR3 nucleotides: TGTGCCAGCAGTGGGCCAGGGGGGGCAGCGGATGGCTACACCTTC.

This clone was observed a single time. V is TRBV13 and J is TRBJ2-2; D possibly corresponds to TRBD2 (7 bases). V was shortened by 10 bases and J by 5 bases, with 17 bases between the two germline ends. Germline values: CDR1 PRHDT, CDR2 FYEKMQ (reference sequence). The CDR3 spans 14 residues. In DNA, the CDR3 is TGTGCCACCAGGGGAGGGCGTGATACCGGGGAGCTGTTTTTT. It is translated as CATRGGRDTGELFF.

V gene TRBV6-5 combines with J gene TRBJ1-5; TRBD1 matches at 7 bases. Germline V gene sequence: CDR1 MNHEY, CDR2 SVGAGI. CDR3 length: 15 residues. The trim removed 0 bases at V and 9 bases at J, leaving 8 bases unmatched. The chain's CDR3 is CASSYSARGDWPQHF. The CDR3 DNA follows: TGTGCCAGCAGTTACTCGGCCAGGGGGGACTGGCCCCAGCATTTT.

CDR3 sequence reads: CASSRYAGASLNTEAFF. The CDR3 nucleotides are TGTGCCAGCAGCCGATATGCCGGGGCATCTTTAAACACTGAAGCTTTCTTT. This chain uses TRBV9 with TRBJ1-1; D is possibly TRBD1 (5 bases). V gave up 4 bases and J gave up 2 bases, with 21 bases separating them. The CDR3 totals 17 residues. Germline V gene data show CDR1 as SGDLS and CDR2 as YYNGEE. Looking up the rest from reference TRBV9 and TRBJ1-1 gives the full variable domain: DSGVTQTPKHLITATGQRVTLRCSPRSGDLSVYWYQQSLDQGLQFLIQYYNGEERAKGNILERFSAQQFPDLHSELNLSSLELGDSALYFCASSRYAGASLNTEAFFGQGTRLTVV.

This chain connects TRBV6-6 to TRBJ2-5; the match to TRBD2 covers 11 bases. This CDR3 region has 16 residues. Unmatched junction bases numbered 10, after V lost 6 bases and J lost 4 bases. CDR1 is MNHNY and CDR2 is SVGAGI in the germline V gene (reference sequence). The CDR3 sequence: CASSPRLAGGRETQYF. The DNA for the CDR3 is TGTGCCAGCAGCCCCAGGCTAGCGGGAGGTAGAGAGACCCAGTACTTC.

The chain recombines TRBV11-3 with TRBJ2-2; 9 nucleotides line up with TRBD1. V trimming: 1 base; J trimming: 3 bases; junction bases outside the gene matches: 6. The CDR3 contains 17 residues. Germline V gives CDR1 SGHNT, CDR2 YENEEA. The CDR3 region is CASSLAPGQGYTGELFF. CDR3 nucleotides: TGTGCCAGCAGCTTAGCCCCGGGACAGGGCTACACCGGGGAGCTGTTTTTT.

The CDR3 loop reads CASSQDPQPRTNEKLFF. CDR3 nucleotide sequence: TGCGCCAGCAGCCAAGATCCCCAGCCGCGGACTAATGAAAAACTGTTTTTT. The rearrangement links TRBV4-3 to TRBJ1-4; unclear D gene. This CDR3 is 17 amino acids long. The germline V and J ends were trimmed by 0 bases and 2 bases, with 13 bases remaining between them. Germline values: CDR1 LGHNA, CDR2 YSLEER.

The chain is built from TRBV7-2 and TRBJ1-1, with D unclear. Between the trimmed V and J ends, which lost 0 bases and 3 bases, there was a span of 5 bases. Germline lookup yields CDR1 SGHTA and CDR2 FQGNSA. The CDR3 runs to 13 residues. The CDR3: CASSLAWDTEAFF. CDR3 in DNA: TGTGCCAGCAGCTTAGCATGGGACACTGAAGCTTTCTTT.

J is TRBJ1-4 and V is TRBV7-6, with D possibly being TRBD1 (5 bases). The V end lost 5 bases, the J end lost 9 bases, and 13 bases lay between the germline ends. Germline CDR1 SGHVS, CDR2 FNYEAQ. The CDR3 length is 13 residues. CDR3 sequence: CASSGTRVQKLFF. Here the CDR3 DNA reads TGTGCCAGCAGCGGGACCCGGGTTCAAAAACTGTTTTTT.

This chain joins TRBV21-1 and TRBJ1-5. TRBV21-1 is deemed a pseudogene. This CDR3 contains 15 residues. The CDR3 is CASSPRTSRDQPQHF. Written as DNA, the CDR3 is TGTGCCAGCAGCCCGAGGACGTCCCGGGATCAGCCCCAGCATTTT.

The V gene is TRBV5-4, the J gene TRBJ1-4; D remains ambiguous. Trimming cost V 4 bases and J 8 bases, with 15 bases left between them. CDR1 SGHNT and CDR2 YYREEE come from the germline V gene (reference sequence). The CDR3 length is 14 residues. The DNA for the CDR3 is TGTGCCAGCAGCCTCCCTGGAGTCAGGGAAAAACTGTTTTTT. This encodes CASSLPGVREKLFF.

CDR3 nucleotides: TGTGCCAGCAGTGAACCCAATGCGGGACCGTATAATGAAAAACTGTTTTTT. Translation: CASSEPNAGPYNEKLFF. The chain combines TRBV6-1 with TRBJ1-4; tentative D call: TRBD1 (5 bases). From germline, CDR1 is MNHNS and CDR2 SASEGT. The length of the CDR3 is 17 residues. V lost 2 bases and J lost 4, with 17 bases in between.

V and J are TRBV5-1 and TRBJ2-3; TRBD2 matches 9 bases. With 0 bases clipped from V and 5 bases from J, the junction kept 4 bases outside the gene matches. CDR3 length: 15 residues. Germline CDR1 reads SGHRS; CDR2 reads YFSETQ. Here the CDR3 DNA reads TGCGCCAGCAGCTTGGGGCTAGCGGGGATAGATACGCAGTATTTT. This gives the protein CASSLGLAGIDTQYF. The entire variable domain, with the rest obtained from reference TRBV5-1 and TRBJ2-3, is as follows: KAGVTQTPRYLIKTRGQQVTLSCSPISGHRSVSWYQQTPGQGLQFLFEYFSETQRNKGNFPGRFSGRQFSNSRSEMNVSTLELGDSALYLCASSLGLAGIDTQYFGPGTRLTVL.

CDR3 residues: CASSQGVWSGGFGGANVLTF. CDR3 nucleotides: TGTGCCAGCAGCCAAGGAGTTTGGTCAGGGGGATTTGGTGGGGCCAACGTCCTGACTTTC. This rearrangement joins TRBV14 to TRBJ2-6; 7 nucleotides match TRBD1. CDR1 is SGHDN, CDR2 FVKESK, per germline. The CDR3 has 20 residues. V was clipped by 1 base and J by 3 bases; unmatched bases: 15.

The chain carries TRBV5-1 and TRBJ2-5; a possible D gene is TRBD2 (6 bases). CDR3 length: 13 amino acids. The germline CDR1 and CDR2 sequences are SGHRS and YFSETQ. Trimming removed 0 bases at V and 12 bases at J, with 15 bases between. The CDR3 coding sequence is TGCGCCAGCAGCTTGGAACGGGGGTCTACAAAGTACTTC. Translation gives CASSLERGSTKYF.

J is TRBJ2-7 and V is TRBV6-1; 9 nucleotides align to TRBD2. Germline V gives CDR1 MNHNS, CDR2 SASEGT. The V and J ends lost 6 bases and 1 base, in that order; junction bases with no gene match: 4. This CDR3 spans 14 amino acids. Here the CDR3 reads CASSRLADSYEQYF. CDR3 nucleotide sequence: TGTGCCAGCAGCCGACTAGCGGATTCCTACGAGCAGTACTTC.

A remark on this clone: Other nucleotide sequences from this sample produce the same CDR3. The gene calls are TRBV4-1 and TRBJ2-7; 10 bases align to TRBD1. In germline, CDR1 is MGHRA, CDR2 YSYEKL. The CDR3 loop spans 14 amino acids. V shed 4 bases and J 4 bases; nucleotides not matched to a gene: 4. The CDR3 DNA reads as TGCGCCAGCAGCCTCCGGACAGGGGGATACGAGCAGTACTTC. Translating gives CASSLRTGGYEQYF.

CDR3: CASSLSLAGGPHEQFF. Written as DNA, the CDR3 is TGCGCCAGCAGCTTGTCGCTAGCGGGAGGGCCCCATGAGCAGTTCTTC. The V call is TRBV5-1, the J call TRBJ2-1; 12 nucleotides line up with TRBD2. Germline assignment: CDR1 SGHRS and CDR2 YFSETQ. The V segment lost 1 base and the J segment 8 bases; nucleotides outside the gene matches: 7. The CDR3 sequence is 16 residues long.

The V gene is TRBV5-1, the J gene TRBJ2-2; D is unclear. V lost 6 bases, J lost 6 bases, and 15 bases lay in between. CDR1 is SGHRS, CDR2 YFSETQ, per germline. This CDR3 has 14 residues. Here the CDR3 DNA reads TGCGCCAGCACCCCGGGTTTGTCCGCCGGGGAGCTGTTTTTT. Residues: CASTPGLSAGELFF.

The V gene is TRBV5-4, the J gene TRBJ2-3, with 9 bases identical to TRBD2. Germline CDR1 is SGHNT and CDR2 is YYREEE (reference sequence). The CDR3 covers 16 residues. The V and J ends lost 2 bases and 2 bases, in that order; junction bases with no gene match: 6. The CDR3 loop is CASSFLLAGITDTQYF. The CDR3 coding sequence is TGTGCCAGCAGCTTCCTACTAGCGGGCATCACAGATACGCAGTATTTT.

The V gene is TRBV11-2, the J gene TRBJ1-3; D call uncertain. Germline loops: CDR1 SGHAT, CDR2 FQNNGV. CDR3 length equals 16 residues. The germline V and J ends were trimmed by 3 bases and 0 bases, with 12 bases remaining between them. This CDR3 is CASSFEGISSGNTIYF. Written as DNA, the CDR3 is TGTGCCAGCAGCTTCGAGGGTATCTCCTCTGGAAACACCATATATTTT.